Listed below are T cell receptor beta chains from one sample, sequenced in a study of cytomegalovirus exposure and HLA in healthy donors. This table comes from immunoSEQ multiplex PCR, and its TCRdb copy is limited to in-frame clones, with some not included. The sample has over 250,000 clones, 65% to 90% seen once. Sample: PBMCs. The receptors derive from a woman in her late teens or twenties in good health and CMV-seronegative. The CDR3 runs from the conserved cysteine through the conserved F or W. D genes are given only for firm matches.

V gene,D gene,CDR3 protein
TRBV7-2,NA,CASSLTRLSGNTIYF
TRBV5-1,NA,CASSLGQFPSTDTQYF
TRBV27,TRBD1,CASSSQTGRNTEAFF
TRBV29-1,TRBD1,CSVQGQGAWNEQFF
TRBV25-1,TRBD2,CASSESAGGRETQYF
TRBV4-3,NA,CASSQDVQARRSLQETQYF
TRBV7-2,TRBD1,CASSLGQGYGYTF
TRBV19,TRBD2,CASSIGGLAGRYNEQFF
TRBV19,NA,CASSTDGGMNTEAFF
TRBV28,NA,CASSPPRRNYGYTF
TRBV19,NA,CASSVLMGLSYGYTF
TRBV29-1,NA,CSVVSLQNTSNTEAFF
TRBV20-1,NA,CSAIVYNEQFF
TRBV28,NA,CASASGFYEQYF
TRBV30,NA,CAWAWGDYYGYTF
TRBV6-5,TRBD1,CASSYDPLGTVYGYTF
TRBV18,TRBD2,CASSPLVRLAGGGTGELFF
TRBV4-1,NA,CASSQRQVNTEAFF
TRBV30,NA,CAWSGVINYGYTF
TRBV28,TRBD1,CASRGTGEKSYEQYF
TRBV28,NA,CASSLTLLGNSYEQYF
TRBV5-1,NA,CASSLSIGITGNTIYF
TRBV14,NA,CASSQDSPLTETQYF
TRBV4-3,TRBD2,CASSLGGFGYNEQFF
TRBV5-5,TRBD1,CASSSPGGNQPQHF
TRBV27,TRBD1,CASSGATGENPYEQYF
TRBV5-1,NA,CASSLDSLSSYEQYF
TRBV7-6,NA,CASSLVAGFAGELFF
TRBV6-1,NA,CAILGRLNTEAFF
TRBV9,NA,CASSVGGSGNTEAFF
TRBV29-1,TRBD1,CSVVSDRVAFF
TRBV2,TRBD1,CASSAGTGIMNTEAFF
TRBV5-4,TRBD1,CASSRMDREKLFF
TRBV7-2,NA,CASLTETQPHNEQFF